The sequence of this T cell receptor (beta chain) was determined in a study of blood T cell repertoires in COVID-19. About the research overall: Acute and convalescent COVID-19 specimens originated in the United States, Italy and Spain. Sample material is recorded as cDNA or gDNA derived from T cells, B-cell-depleted T cells, or PBMCs.

This CDR3 has 14 amino acids. Germline loops: CDR1 MDHEN, CDR2 SYDVKM. V lost 4 bases, J lost 6 bases, and 13 bases lay in between. Per the original methods: Amplification from reference gene primers served as the basis for estimated nucleated cell counts. Profiled with immunoSEQ multiplex PCR; TCRdb holds only in-frame clones, not every one. The V and J calls and clone size are taken from that table; D and trimming were inferred from the DNA. The sample yields some 45,000 clones, 83% seen once. This sequence joins TRBV28 and TRBJ1-5, with unresolved D. Input material: peripheral blood. This TCR was recovered from a man of 80 years or more in a cohort sampled during active COVID-19. The CDR3, as DNA: TGTGCCAGCAGTTGGACGGGGAAGTTTCAGCCCCAGCATTTT. Amino acid sequence: CASSWTGKFQPQHF.